This T cell receptor beta chain was profiled in a study of blood T cell repertoires in COVID-19. Study overall: Sample material is recorded as cDNA or gDNA derived from T cells, B-cell-depleted T cells, or PBMCs.

The repertoire was sequenced with immunoSEQ multiplex PCR; TCRdb's copy has only in-frame clones and lacks some. Among some 150,000 clones listed, 86% were seen once. The CDR3 is 19 residues long. Germline V gives CDR1 MDHEN, CDR2 SYDVKM. V lost 0 bases to trimming and J lost 0 bases; unmatched junction nucleotides: 3. The V and J genes are TRBV28 and TRBJ2-2; 14 nucleotides line up with TRBD2. This TCR was sampled from a woman aged 60-70 years with acute or convalescent COVID-19. The sample was peripheral blood. CDR3 nucleotides: TGTGCCAGCAGTTTATGGGGGACTAGCGGGGGAACGAACACCGGGGAGCTGTTTTTT. This translates into CASSLWGTSGGTNTGELFF.